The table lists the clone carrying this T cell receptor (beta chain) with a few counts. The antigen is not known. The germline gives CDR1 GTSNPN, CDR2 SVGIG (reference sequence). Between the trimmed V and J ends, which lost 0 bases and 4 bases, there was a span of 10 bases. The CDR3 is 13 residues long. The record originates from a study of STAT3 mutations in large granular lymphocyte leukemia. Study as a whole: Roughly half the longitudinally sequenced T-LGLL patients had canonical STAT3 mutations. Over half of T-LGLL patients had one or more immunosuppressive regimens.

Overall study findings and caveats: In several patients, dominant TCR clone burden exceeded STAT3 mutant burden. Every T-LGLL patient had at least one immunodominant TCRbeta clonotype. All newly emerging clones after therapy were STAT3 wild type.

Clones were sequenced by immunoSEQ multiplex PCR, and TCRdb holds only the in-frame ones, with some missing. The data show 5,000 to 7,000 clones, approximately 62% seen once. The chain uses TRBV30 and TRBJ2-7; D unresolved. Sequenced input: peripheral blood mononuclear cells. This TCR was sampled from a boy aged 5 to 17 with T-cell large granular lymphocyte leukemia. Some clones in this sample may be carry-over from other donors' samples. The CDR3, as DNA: TGTGCCTGGAGTGTAAACGGAATATACGAGCAGTACTTC. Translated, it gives CAWSVNGIYEQYF.